This TCR beta chain originates from a study of T cells in Graves' hyperthyroidism and ophthalmopathy. Researchers amplified the TCR beta CDR3 regions from RNA transcripts. When the TCR CDR3 underwent first-round RT-PCR, the HTBI primer set was used. TCRdb reprocessed the multiplex PCR reads via MiXCR and lists one record per CDR3 protein. This sample has under 350,000 distinct CDR3 sequences, with roughly a fifth found just once. This clonotype was found many times. The CDR3 has 18 amino acids. V lost 5 bases to trimming and J lost 1 base; unmatched junction nucleotides: 13. Germline V lookup: CDR1 MDHEN, CDR2 SYDVKM.

The sample comprised blood. The J gene is TRBJ2-3, the V gene TRBV28; 9 nucleotides align to TRBD2. The origin of this receptor is a woman aged 45-65 years with Graves' hyperthyroidism. The CDR3 region has the DNA TGTGCCAGCAGTCCGTTAGCGGGAGTCCTTTCTGGCACAGATACGCAGTATTTT. Encoded protein: CASSPLAGVLSGTDTQYF.